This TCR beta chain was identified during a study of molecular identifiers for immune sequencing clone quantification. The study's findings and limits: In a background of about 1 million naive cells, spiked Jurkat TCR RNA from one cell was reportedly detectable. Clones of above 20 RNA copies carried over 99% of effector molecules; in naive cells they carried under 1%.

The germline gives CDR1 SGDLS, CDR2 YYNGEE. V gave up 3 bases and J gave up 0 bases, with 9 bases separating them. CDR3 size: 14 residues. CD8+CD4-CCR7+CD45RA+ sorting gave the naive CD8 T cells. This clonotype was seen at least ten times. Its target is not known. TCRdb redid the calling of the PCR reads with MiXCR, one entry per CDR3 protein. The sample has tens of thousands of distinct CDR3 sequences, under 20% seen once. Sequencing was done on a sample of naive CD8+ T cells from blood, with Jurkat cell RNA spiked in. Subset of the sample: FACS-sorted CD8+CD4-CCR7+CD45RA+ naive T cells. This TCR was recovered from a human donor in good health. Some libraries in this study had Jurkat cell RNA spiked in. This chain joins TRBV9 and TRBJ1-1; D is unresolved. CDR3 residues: CASSGEQMNTEAFF. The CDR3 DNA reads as TGTGCCAGCAGCGGGGAACAGATGAACACTGAAGCTTTCTTT.